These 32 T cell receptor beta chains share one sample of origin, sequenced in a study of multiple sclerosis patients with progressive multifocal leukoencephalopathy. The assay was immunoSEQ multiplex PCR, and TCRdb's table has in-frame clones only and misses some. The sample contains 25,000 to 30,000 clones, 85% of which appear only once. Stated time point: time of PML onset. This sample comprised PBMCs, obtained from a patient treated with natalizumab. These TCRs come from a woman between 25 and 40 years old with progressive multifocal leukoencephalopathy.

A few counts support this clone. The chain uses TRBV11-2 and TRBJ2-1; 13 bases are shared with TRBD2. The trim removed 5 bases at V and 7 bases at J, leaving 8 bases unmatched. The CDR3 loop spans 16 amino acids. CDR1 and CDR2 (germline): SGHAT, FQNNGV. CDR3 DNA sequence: TGTGCCAGCAGCGGATGGACTAGCGGGAGAGCTAATGAGCAGTTCTTC. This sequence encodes CASSGWTSGRANEQFF. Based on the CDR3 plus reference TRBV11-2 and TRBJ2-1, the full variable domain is EAGVAQSPRYKIIEKRQSVAFWCNPISGHATLYWYQQILGQGPKLLIQFQNNGVVDDSQLPKDRFSAERLKGVDSTLKIQPAKLEDSAVYLCASSGWTSGRANEQFFGPGTRLTVL.

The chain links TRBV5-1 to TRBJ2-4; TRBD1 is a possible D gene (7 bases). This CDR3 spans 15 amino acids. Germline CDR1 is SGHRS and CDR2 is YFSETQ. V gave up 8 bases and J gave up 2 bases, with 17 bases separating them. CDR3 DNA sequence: TGCGCCAGTTCTCGAACAGGGGACTCCAAAAACATTCAGTACTTC. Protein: CASSRTGDSKNIQYF. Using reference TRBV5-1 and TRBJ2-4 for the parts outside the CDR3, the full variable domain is KAGVTQTPRYLIKTRGQQVTLSCSPISGHRSVSWYQQTPGQGLQFLFEYFSETQRNKGNFPGRFSGRQFSNSRSEMNVSTLELGDSALYLCASSRTGDSKNIQYFGAGTRLSVL.

CDR3 sequence reads: CASKGQPNQPQHF. The CDR3 bases are TGTGCCAGCAAGGGACAGCCAAATCAGCCCCAGCATTTT. The chain is built from TRBV2 and TRBJ1-5, with 7 bases aligning to TRBD1. The CDR3 has 13 amino acids. Germline-derived CDR1 and CDR2 are SNHLY and FYNNEI. Trimming removed 7 bases from V and 4 bases from J; junction bases left unmatched: 4.

Here the CDR3 reads CTSSQERGRGVIRRGTQYF. For the CDR3, the DNA is TGCACCAGCAGCCAAGAAAGGGGGCGCGGGGTTATACGCAGAGGTACGCAGTATTTT. This sequence joins TRBV1 and TRBJ2-3; TRBD1 was called by the table and not checked on the DNA. TRBV1 is labeled a pseudogene. The CDR3 runs to 19 residues.

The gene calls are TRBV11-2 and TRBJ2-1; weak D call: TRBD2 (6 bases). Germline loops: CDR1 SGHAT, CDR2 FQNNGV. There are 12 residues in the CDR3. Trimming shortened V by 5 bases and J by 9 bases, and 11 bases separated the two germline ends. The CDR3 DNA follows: TGTGCCAGCAGCAGACTAGTCGGTGAGCAGTTCTTC. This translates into CASSRLVGEQFF.

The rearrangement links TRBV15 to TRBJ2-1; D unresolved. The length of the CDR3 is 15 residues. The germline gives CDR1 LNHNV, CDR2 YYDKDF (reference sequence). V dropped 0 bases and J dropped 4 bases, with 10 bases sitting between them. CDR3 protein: CATSRDRRVYNEQFF. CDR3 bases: TGTGCCACCAGCAGAGACCGGAGAGTTTACAATGAGCAGTTCTTC.

This chain's CDR3 is CASSFRTENEKLFF. The CDR3 DNA is TGTGCCAGCAGCTTTCGGACGGAAAATGAAAAACTGTTTTTT. The chain combines TRBV13 with TRBJ1-4; D ambiguous. Germline V lookup: CDR1 PRHDT, CDR2 FYEKMQ (reference sequence). CDR3 length equals 14 residues. V lost 3 bases, J lost 5 bases, and 10 bases lay in between.

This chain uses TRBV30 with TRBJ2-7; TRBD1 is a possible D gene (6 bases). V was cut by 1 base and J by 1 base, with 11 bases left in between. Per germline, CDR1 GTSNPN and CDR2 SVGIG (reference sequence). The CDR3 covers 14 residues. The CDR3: CAWSDQGFSYEQYF. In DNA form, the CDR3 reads TGTGCCTGGAGTGATCAGGGGTTTTCCTACGAGCAGTACTTC.

In DNA, the CDR3 is TGTGCCTGGAGTCCGGGGGGGCTTCAGCCCCAGCATTTT. It yields the protein CAWSPGGLQPQHF. The chain has TRBV30 and TRBJ1-5; maybe TRBD1 (6 bases). Germline values: CDR1 GTSNPN, CDR2 SVGIG (reference sequence). The germline V and J ends were trimmed by 2 bases and 6 bases, with 11 bases remaining between them. This CDR3 is 13 amino acids long.

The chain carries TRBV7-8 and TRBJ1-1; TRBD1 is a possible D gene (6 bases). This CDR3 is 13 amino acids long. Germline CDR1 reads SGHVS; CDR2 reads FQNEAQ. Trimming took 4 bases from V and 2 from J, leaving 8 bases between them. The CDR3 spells CASSSQGNTEAFF. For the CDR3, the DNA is TGTGCCAGCAGCTCACAGGGCAACACTGAAGCTTTCTTT.

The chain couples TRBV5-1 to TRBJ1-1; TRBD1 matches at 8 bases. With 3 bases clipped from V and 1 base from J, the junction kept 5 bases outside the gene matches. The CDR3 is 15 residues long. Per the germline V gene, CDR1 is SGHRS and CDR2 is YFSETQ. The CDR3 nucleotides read TGCGCCAGCAGCTATATAGACAGGGGGAACACTGAAGCTTTCTTT. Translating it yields CASSYIDRGNTEAFF.

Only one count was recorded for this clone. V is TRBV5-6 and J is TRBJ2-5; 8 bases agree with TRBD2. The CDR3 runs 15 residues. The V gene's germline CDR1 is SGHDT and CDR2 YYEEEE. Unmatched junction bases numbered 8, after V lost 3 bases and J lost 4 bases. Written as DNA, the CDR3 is TGTGCCAGCAGCTCGTCGCGGGGGGTGGCAGAGACCCAGTACTTC. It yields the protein CASSSSRGVAETQYF.

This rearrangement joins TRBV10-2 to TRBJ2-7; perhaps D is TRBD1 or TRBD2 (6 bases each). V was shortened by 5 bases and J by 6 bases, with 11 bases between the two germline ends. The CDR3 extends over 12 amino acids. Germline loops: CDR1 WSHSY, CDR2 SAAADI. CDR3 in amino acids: CASSPWGAEQYF. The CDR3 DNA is TGCGCCAGCAGTCCTTGGGGGGCCGAGCAGTACTTC.

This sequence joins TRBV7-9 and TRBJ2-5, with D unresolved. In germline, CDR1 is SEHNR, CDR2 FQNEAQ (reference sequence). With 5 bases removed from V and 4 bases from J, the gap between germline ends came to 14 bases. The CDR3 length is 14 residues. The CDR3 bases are TGTGCCAGCAGCCAAGAGGAGACTCCAGAGACCCAGTACTTC. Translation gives CASSQEETPETQYF.

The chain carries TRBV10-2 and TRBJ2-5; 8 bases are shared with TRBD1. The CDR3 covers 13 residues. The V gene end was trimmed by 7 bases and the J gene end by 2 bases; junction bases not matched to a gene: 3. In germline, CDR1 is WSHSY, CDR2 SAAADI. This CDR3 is CASNRDRQETQYF. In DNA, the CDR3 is TGCGCCAGCAACCGGGACAGGCAAGAGACCCAGTACTTC.

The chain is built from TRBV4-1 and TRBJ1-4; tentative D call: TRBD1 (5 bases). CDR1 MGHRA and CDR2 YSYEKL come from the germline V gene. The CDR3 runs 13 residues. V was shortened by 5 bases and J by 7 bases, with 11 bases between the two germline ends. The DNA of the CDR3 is TGCGCCAGCAGCGGGGCTTATGGTGAAAAACTGTTTTTT. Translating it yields CASSGAYGEKLFF.

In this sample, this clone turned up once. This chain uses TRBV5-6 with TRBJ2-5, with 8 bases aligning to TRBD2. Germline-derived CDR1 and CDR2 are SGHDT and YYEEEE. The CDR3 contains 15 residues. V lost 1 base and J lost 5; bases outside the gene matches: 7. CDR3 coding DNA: TGTGCCAGCAGCTTGAACGGGAGGGTCGGGGAGACCCAGTACTTC. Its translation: CASSLNGRVGETQYF.

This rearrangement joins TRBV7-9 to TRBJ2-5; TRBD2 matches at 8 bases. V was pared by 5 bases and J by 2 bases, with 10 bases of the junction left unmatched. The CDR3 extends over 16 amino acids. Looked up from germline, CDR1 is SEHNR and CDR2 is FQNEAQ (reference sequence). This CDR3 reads CASSPIGAGVQETQYF. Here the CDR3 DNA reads TGTGCCAGCAGCCCTATAGGAGCGGGGGTACAAGAGACCCAGTACTTC.

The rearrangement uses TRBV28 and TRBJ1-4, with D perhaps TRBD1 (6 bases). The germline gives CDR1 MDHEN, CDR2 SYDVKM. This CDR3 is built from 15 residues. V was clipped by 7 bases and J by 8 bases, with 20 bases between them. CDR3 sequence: CASNRWGGAPEKLFF. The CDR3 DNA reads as TGTGCCAGCAATCGATGGGGGGGGGCACCCGAAAAACTGTTTTTT.

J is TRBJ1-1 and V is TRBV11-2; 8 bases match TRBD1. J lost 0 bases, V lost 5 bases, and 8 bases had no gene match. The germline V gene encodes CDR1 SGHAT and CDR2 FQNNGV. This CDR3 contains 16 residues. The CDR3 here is CASSLTGGFMNTEAFF. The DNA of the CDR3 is TGTGCCAGCAGCCTAACAGGGGGGTTCATGAACACTGAAGCTTTCTTT. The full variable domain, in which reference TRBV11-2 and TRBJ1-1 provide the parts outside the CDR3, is EAGVAQSPRYKIIEKRQSVAFWCNPISGHATLYWYQQILGQGPKLLIQFQNNGVVDDSQLPKDRFSAERLKGVDSTLKIQPAKLEDSAVYLCASSLTGGFMNTEAFFGQGTRLTVV.

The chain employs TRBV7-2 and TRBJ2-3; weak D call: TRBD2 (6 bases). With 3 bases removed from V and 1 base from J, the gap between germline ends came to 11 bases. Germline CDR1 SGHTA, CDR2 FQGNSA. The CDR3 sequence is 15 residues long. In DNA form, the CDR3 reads TGTGCCAGCAGCTTCCTAGCGACCGGCACAGATACGCAGTATTTT. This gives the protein CASSFLATGTDTQYF.

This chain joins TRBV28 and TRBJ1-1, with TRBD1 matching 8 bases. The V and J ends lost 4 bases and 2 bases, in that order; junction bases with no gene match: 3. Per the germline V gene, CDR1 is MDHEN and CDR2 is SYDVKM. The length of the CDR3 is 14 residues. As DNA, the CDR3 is TGTGCCAGCAGTTCAGGACAGGGTAACACTGAAGCTTTCTTT. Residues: CASSSGQGNTEAFF.

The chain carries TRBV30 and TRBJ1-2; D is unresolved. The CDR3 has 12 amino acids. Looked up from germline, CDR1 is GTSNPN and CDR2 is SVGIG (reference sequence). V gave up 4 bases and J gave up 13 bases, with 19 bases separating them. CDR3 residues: CAWTPGSGPPTF. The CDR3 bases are TGTGCCTGGACCCCGGGGTCAGGCCCGCCCACCTTC.

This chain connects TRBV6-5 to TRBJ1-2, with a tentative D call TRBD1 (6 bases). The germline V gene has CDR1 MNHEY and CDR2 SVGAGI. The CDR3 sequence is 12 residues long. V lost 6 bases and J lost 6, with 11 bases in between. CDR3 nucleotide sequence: TGTGCCAGCAGGGACGGGGGGCATGGCTACACCTTC. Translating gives CASRDGGHGYTF.

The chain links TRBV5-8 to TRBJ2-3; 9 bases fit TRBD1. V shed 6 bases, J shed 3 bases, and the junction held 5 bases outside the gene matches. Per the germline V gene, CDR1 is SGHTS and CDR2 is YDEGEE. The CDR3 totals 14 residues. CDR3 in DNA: TGTGCCAGCAACCTCGGACAGGGGACAGATACGCAGTATTTT. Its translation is CASNLGQGTDTQYF.

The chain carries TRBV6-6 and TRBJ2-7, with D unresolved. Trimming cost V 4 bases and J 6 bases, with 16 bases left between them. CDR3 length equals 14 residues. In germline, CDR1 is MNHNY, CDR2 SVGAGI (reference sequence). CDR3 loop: CASSSLAAASEQYF. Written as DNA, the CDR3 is TGTGCCAGCAGTTCGCTCGCCGCCGCCTCCGAGCAGTACTTC.

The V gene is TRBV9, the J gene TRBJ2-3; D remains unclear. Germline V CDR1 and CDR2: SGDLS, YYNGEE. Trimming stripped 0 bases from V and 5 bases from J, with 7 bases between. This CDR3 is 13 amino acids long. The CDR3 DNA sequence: TGTGCCAGCAGCGTAGGGGCCGGAGATACGCAGTATTTT. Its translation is CASSVGAGDTQYF.

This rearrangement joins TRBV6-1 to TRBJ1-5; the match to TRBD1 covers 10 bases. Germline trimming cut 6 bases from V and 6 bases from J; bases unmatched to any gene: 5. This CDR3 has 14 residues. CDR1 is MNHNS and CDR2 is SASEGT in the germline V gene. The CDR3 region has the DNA TGTGCCAGCAGGGACAGGGGGAGAGCTCAGCCCCAGCATTTT. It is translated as CASRDRGRAQPQHF.

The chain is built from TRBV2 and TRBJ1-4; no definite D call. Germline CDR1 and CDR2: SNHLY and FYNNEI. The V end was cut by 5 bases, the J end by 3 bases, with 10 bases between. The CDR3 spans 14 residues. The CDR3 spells CASSPDFSNEKLFF. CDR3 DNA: TGTGCCAGCAGTCCGGACTTTTCTAATGAAAAACTGTTTTTT.

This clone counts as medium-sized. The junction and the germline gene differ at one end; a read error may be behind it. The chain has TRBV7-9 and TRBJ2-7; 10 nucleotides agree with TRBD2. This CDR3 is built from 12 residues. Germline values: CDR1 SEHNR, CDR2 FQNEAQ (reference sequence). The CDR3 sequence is CASSIGLADPLF. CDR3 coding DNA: TGTGCCAGCAGCATCGGACTAGCGGATCCCCTTTTC. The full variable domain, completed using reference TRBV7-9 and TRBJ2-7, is DTGVSQNPRHKITKRGQNVTFRCDPISEHNRLYWYRQTLGQGPEFLTYFQNEAQLEKSRLLSDRFSAERPKGSFSTLEIQRTEQGDSAMYLCASSIGLADPLFGPGTRLTVT.

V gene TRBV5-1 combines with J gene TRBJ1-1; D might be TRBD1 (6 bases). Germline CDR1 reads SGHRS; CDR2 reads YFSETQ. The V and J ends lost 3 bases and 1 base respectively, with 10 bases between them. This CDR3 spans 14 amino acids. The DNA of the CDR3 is TGCGCCAGCAGCTCACAGGGAGCGAACACTGAAGCTTTCTTT. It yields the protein CASSSQGANTEAFF.

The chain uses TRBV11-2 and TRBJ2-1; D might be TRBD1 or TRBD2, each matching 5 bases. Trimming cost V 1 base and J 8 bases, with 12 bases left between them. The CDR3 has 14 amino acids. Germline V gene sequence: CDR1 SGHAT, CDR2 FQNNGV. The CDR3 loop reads CASSLVRGRDEQFF. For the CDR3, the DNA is TGTGCCAGCAGCTTAGTACGGGGCCGAGATGAGCAGTTCTTC.